This TCR beta chain comes out of a study of early T cells in non-severe SARS-CoV-2 infection (dated by TCRdb to the early 2020s). Context from the whole study: Because TCR sequencing relied on bulk RNA taken from unsorted whole blood, pairing of alpha and beta chains was not possible. General findings and caveats noted by the study authors: Matching against VDJdb was skewed toward anti-spike CD8 responses, likely underestimated virus-specific expansions, and missed private and CD4 specificities.

This clonotype was observed at least ten times. Its antigen is unknown. The record has no base qualities; no much larger clone is one base away. Inclusive of the bounding cysteine and phenylalanine, the CDR3 is 13 residues long. Of all the DNA, just the CDR3 is kept, 39 bases in frame from base 1. The germline V gene (reference sequence) provides CDR1 SGHNT and CDR2 YYREEE. Trimming at the junction amounts to 4 bases on V and 2 bases on J, and the germline ends lie 10 bases apart. The study was a case-control design nested within a healthcare worker cohort in London, UK, with weekly nasopharyngeal swab PCR tests and blood sampling. Healthcare workers were enrolled in the week of the UK lockdown, from 23 to 31 March 2020, and were followed every week for up to 16 weeks. Receptors were amplified or captured by 5' RACE. Instrument on record: NextSeq 500. To correct for sequencing error and PCR bias, the TCR library protocol tagged individual cDNA molecules with unique molecular identifiers. Sequencing covered both TCR alpha and beta chains, and within each sample the abundances of alpha and beta sequences were tightly co-correlated. The published analysis was carried out like this. Decombinator V4 was used to perform V gene, J gene and CDR3 annotation of TCR sequences. Expanded TCRs were defined as changing significantly between any two time points under a Poisson model with p below 0.0001. TCR abundances were normalised to the total number of TCRs sequenced in each sample and reported as counts per million. TRAV1-2 paired with TRAJ12, TRAJ20 or TRAJ33 defined MAIT TCRs, while TRAV10 paired with TRAJ18 defined iNKT TCRs. VDJdb, accessed on 1 November 2021, was searched for TCRs annotated for CMV, EBV and SARS-CoV-2, and TCRs annotated for more than one antigen were excluded. TCRdb reprocessed the public reads (quality trimming at Q25 with fastp, clone calling with MiXCR) and kept in-frame beta chains. Rows are unified per CDR3 protein, each entry keeping the most common DNA and genes. The V and J calls here are based on TCRdb, not the publication. The sample has 48,000 or so distinct CDR3 sequences on record, around 14% of them singletons. Jointly, the top ten make up 9.5% to 13% of the sample.

The sequenced material came from whole blood. The TCR comes from an adult who was a healthcare worker with PCR-confirmed SARS-CoV-2 infection or an uninfected control (not recorded which). Recombination connected TRBV5-4 to TRBJ2-7, and possibly TRBD1, on 6 matching bases. The DNA reads as follows: TGTGCCAGCAGCACAGGACAGCCCTACGAGCAGTACTTC. It translates to CASSTGQPYEQYF.